These T cell receptor beta chains were read from a single sample in a study of OX40 agonist ivuxolimab in advanced cancers. Clones were sequenced by immunoSEQ multiplex PCR, and TCRdb holds only the in-frame ones, with some missing. There are 15,000 to 20,000 clones in the sample; approximately 80% occur only once, and 20% to 30% lies in the top ten. This sample comprised CD4+ or CD8+ T cells sorted from blood, obtained in a trial of the OX40 agonist ivuxolimab. The receptors here all came from an adult with an advanced solid tumor such as melanoma, head and neck, liver or kidney cancer. The CDR3 runs from the conserved cysteine through the conserved F or W. A D gene is named only where the DNA matches it firmly. The size of a clone is reported for some rows only, either as once, few or many, or as a class for expanded clones.

TRBV28	NA	NA	TRBJ1-5	TGTGTCGTGGGGAAGCTTACGAGCAATCAGCCCCAGCATTTT	CVVGKLTSNQPQHF
TRBV9	NA	NA	TRBJ2-3	TGTGCCAGCAGCGATACAGGGACCCCTTTCACAGATACGCAGTATTTT	CASSDTGTPFTDTQYF
TRBV5-1	TRBD1	NA	TRBJ2-1	TGCGCCAGCAGCAACGAGACAGGGGGCCCCAATGCATATGAGCAGTTCTTC	CASSNETGGPNAYEQFF
TRBV11-3	NA	NA	TRBJ2-5	TGTGCCAGCAGCTTGAACAGGCAAGAGACCCAGTACTTC	CASSLNRQETQYF
TRBV30	NA	few	TRBJ1-1	TGTGCCTGGAGTAAACCGGGGGAAGCTTTCTTT	CAWSKPGEAFF
TRBV4-1	NA	NA	TRBJ1-3	TGCGCCAGCAGCCAAGGCCAGAACTCTGGAAACACCATATATTTT	CASSQGQNSGNTIYF
TRBV5-1	NA	NA	TRBJ2-7	TGCGCCAGCAGCTTGTGGGTTAACGAGCAGTACTTC	CASSLWVNEQYF
TRBV14	NA	NA	TRBJ2-3	TGTGCCAGCAGCCTCACAGGGTCTGTTAGCACAGATACGCAGTATTTT	CASSLTGSVSTDTQYF
TRBV6-1	NA	NA	TRBJ2-7	TGTGCCAGCAGTGAAGCCGCTTTGGGGGTCGAGCAGTACTTC	CASSEAALGVEQYF
TRBV5-4	NA	NA	TRBJ1-1	TGTGCCAGCAGCTTTTACGGTGAAGCTTTCTTT	CASSFYGEAFF
TRBV13	NA	NA	TRBJ1-2	TGTGCCAGCAGCTTAGGAAGACAGAACTATGGCTACACCTTC	CASSLGRQNYGYTF
TRBV10-3	TRBD1	NA	TRBJ1-2	TGTGCCACAGAAACACAGGACAGGAGCTATGGCTACACCTTC	CATETQDRSYGYTF
TRBV5-1	NA	NA	TRBJ2-7	TGCGCCAGCAGCTTGGAAAGCTCCTACGAGCAGTACTTC	CASSLESSYEQYF
TRBV7-9	NA	NA	TRBJ2-7	TGTGCCAGCAGCTTAGTGATGGGGACTGCCTACGAGCAGTACTTC	CASSLVMGTAYEQYF
TRBV4-1	NA	few	TRBJ1-5	TGCGCCAGCAGCCAAGAAGGAGGGGAACAGCCCCAGCATTTT	CASSQEGGEQPQHF
TRBV19	NA	NA	TRBJ1-1	TGTGCCAGTTCGTGGGGGGTGGACACTGAAGCTTTCTTT	CASSWGVDTEAFF
TRBV19	NA	NA	TRBJ2-7	TGTGCCAGTAGTATTAGGGGGACTACCTACGAGCAGTACTTC	CASSIRGTTYEQYF
TRBV5-4	NA	once	TRBJ2-7	TGTGCCAGCAGCTTGGTTGGGTACGAGCAGTACTTC	CASSLVGYEQYF
TRBV2	NA	NA	TRBJ2-2	TGTGCCAGCAGTCCGGGGGGCGCCGGGGAGCTGTTTTTT	CASSPGGAGELFF
TRBV7-3	TRBD2	NA	TRBJ2-5	TGTGCCAGCAGCTTAGGTGCCGGGGGGCAAGAGACCCAGTACTTC	CASSLGAGGQETQYF
TRBV6-1	NA	NA	TRBJ1-1	TGTGCCAGCAGTGAATTCGGGGAAAACACTGAAGCTTTCTTT	CASSEFGENTEAFF
TRBV5-4	NA	NA	TRBJ2-1	TGTGCCAGCAGCACGACGGGGCAGTCCTACAATGAGCAGTTCTTC	CASSTTGQSYNEQFF
TRBV19	TRBD2	once	TRBJ2-1	TGTGCCAGCAATCGGGACTATAACTCCTACAATGAGCAGTTCTTC	CASNRDYNSYNEQFF
TRBV18	NA	few	TRBJ1-2	TGTGCCAGCTCACCACAGAACCTCTATGGCTACACCTTC	CASSPQNLYGYTF
TRBV5-3	NA	NA	TRBJ2-7	TGTGCCAGCAGCTCGCCCCTAGGGGCCCACGAGCAGTACTTC	CASSSPLGAHEQYF
TRBV27	NA	few	TRBJ2-3	TGTGCCAGCAGTTTAGGGACTGGAAACACAGATACGCAGTATTTT	CASSLGTGNTDTQYF
TRBV19	NA	NA	TRBJ2-7	TGTGCCAGTAGCTCATCCACTACAGGGTTGAGATACGAGCAGTACTTC	CASSSSTTGLRYEQYF
TRBV7-6	TRBD1	NA	TRBJ2-3	TGTGCCAGCAGCTTACCTAGCGGACAGGGGGTACGGGGATTCACAGATACGCAGTATTTT	CASSLPSGQGVRGFTDTQYF
TRBV7-2	NA	NA	TRBJ1-1	TGTGCCAGCAGCTTAGGGGTACGGAACACTGAAGCTTTCTTT	CASSLGVRNTEAFF
TRBV19	NA	NA	TRBJ2-1	TGTGCCAGTAGTAGCACAGGGAACAATGAGCAGTTCTTC	CASSSTGNNEQFF
TRBV2	TRBD1	NA	TRBJ2-3	TGTGCCAGCAGTGACGGGACAGGGTACCTCAGCACAGATACGCAGTATTTT	CASSDGTGYLSTDTQYF
TRBV5-6	NA	few	TRBJ1-5	TGTGCCAGCAGCTTGACAGATAGCAATCAGCCCCAGCATTTT	CASSLTDSNQPQHF
TRBV6-1	NA	NA	TRBJ2-2	TGTGCCAGCAGTGCTACCACCGGGGAGCTGTTTTTT	CASSATTGELFF
TRBV7-9	TRBD1	NA	TRBJ2-5	TGTGCCAGCAGCTCCCGGGACAGGCAAGAAACCCAGTACTTC	CASSSRDRQETQYF
TRBV7-9	NA	NA	TRBJ2-7	TGTGCCAGCAGCTTAGCGTTGCAGCCCTACGAGCAGTACTTC	CASSLALQPYEQYF
TRBV19	NA	NA	TRBJ1-1	TGTGCCAGTAGTATAGATATCAGAGCTTTCTTT	CASSIDIRAFF
TRBV6-1	NA	medium-sized	TRBJ2-1	TGTGCCAGCAGTACGGTCGAGGGGCTCGATGAGCAGTTCTTC	CASSTVEGLDEQFF
TRBV5-4	TRBD2	NA	TRBJ2-3	TGTGCCAGCAGCCTACGGACTAGCGGAGATACGCAGTATTTT	CASSLRTSGDTQYF
TRBV27	TRBD2	NA	TRBJ2-1	TGTGCCAGCAGTTTACCCGGGTTAGCGGGGAGGGGTTCCTACAATGAGCAGTTCTTC	CASSLPGLAGRGSYNEQFF
TRBV5-4	TRBD2	few	TRBJ2-1	TGTGCCAGCAGCTTCGACCCACCCGGGAGGGCAGACAATGAGCAGTTCTTC	CASSFDPPGRADNEQFF
TRBV2	NA	NA	TRBJ2-7	TGTGCCAGCCTGTTGGGAGATGAGCAGTACTTC	CASLLGDEQYF
TRBV6-1	NA	NA	TRBJ1-2	TGTGCCAGCAGTGAGGGCGGGCCTTATGGCTACACCTTC	CASSEGGPYGYTF
TRBV28	NA	few	TRBJ2-7	TGTGCCAGCAGTCGGACTACCCCTTACGAGCAGTACTTC	CASSRTTPYEQYF
TRBV11-2	NA	NA	TRBJ1-4	TGTGCCAGCAGCTTAGGCTGGGCGGCAACTAATGAAAAACTGTTTTTT	CASSLGWAATNEKLFF
TRBV4-3	NA	NA	TRBJ2-7	TGCGCCAGCAGCCAGTTCCGTGGGGGGTCCTACGAGCAGTACTTC	CASSQFRGGSYEQYF
TRBV7-9	NA	medium-sized	TRBJ2-1	TGTGCCAGCAGCCCCCTGGGTACCTATGGGGGCAATGAGCAGTTCTTC	CASSPLGTYGGNEQFF
TRBV11-3	NA	once	TRBJ2-5	TGTGCCAGCAGCTTGACAGGTGCGGAGCAGTACTTC	CASSLTGAEQYF
TRBV6-5	NA	NA	TRBJ2-5	TGTGCCAGCAGGGGGGGTCAAGAGACCCAGTACTTC	CASRGGQETQYF
TRBV2	TRBD1	NA	TRBJ2-7	TGTGCCAGCACCGACAGGGCCAGCGAGCAGTACTTC	CASTDRASEQYF
TRBV6-4	NA	NA	TRBJ2-3	TGTGCCAGCAGTGACGGGGGGTTCTGGAATACGCAGTATTTT	CASSDGGFWNTQYF
TRBV9	NA	NA	TRBJ1-4	TGTGCCAGCAGCGTAATCCCTAATGAAAAACTGTTTTTT	CASSVIPNEKLFF
TRBV19	NA	NA	TRBJ2-7	TGTGCCAGTAGTATGCAGGGAATTATCTCCGAGCAGTACTTC	CASSMQGIISEQYF
TRBV19	NA	NA	TRBJ2-2	TGTGCCAGTAGTATAACAGGACTGAACACCGGGGAGCTGTTTTTT	CASSITGLNTGELFF
TRBV6-4	NA	few	TRBJ1-1	TGTGCCAGCAGTGACAGGGAGAGCACTGAAGCTTTCTTT	CASSDRESTEAFF
TRBV14	NA	NA	TRBJ1-1	TGTGCCAGCAGCCAGGGAGCGGTTTGGTTCTTT	CASSQGAVWFF
TRBV7-8	TRBD2	NA	TRBJ2-5	TGTGCCAGCAGCTTTGAATCGGTTAGCGGGGGGTCCCAAGAGACCCAGTACTTC	CASSFESVSGGSQETQYF
TRBV6-5	TRBD2	NA	TRBJ2-7	TGTGCCAGCAGTTCAGGGACTAGCGGCGTTGAGCAGTACTTC	CASSSGTSGVEQYF
TRBV5-5	TRBD2	NA	TRBJ2-1	TGTGCCAGCAGCCTAGTCCTAGCGGGAGGGCGAAATGAGCAGTTCTTC	CASSLVLAGGRNEQFF
TRBV7-9	TRBD2	NA	TRBJ2-1	TGTGCCAGCAGAGCGGGAGCACCTTTGGATGAGCAGTTCTTC	CASRAGAPLDEQFF